The next 3 T cell receptor beta chains were all read from a single sample in a study of cytomegalovirus exposure and HLA in healthy donors (dated by TCRdb to the late 2010s). The receptor library was made with the immunoSEQ multiplex PCR assay. The multiplex PCR relied on a mix of 60 forward primers for TCR Vbeta segments and 13 reverse primers for TCR Jbeta segments. TCRdb provides this immuneACCESS table in a form limited to in-frame rearrangements. Some clones are lacking; in checked studies, under half of them reflect an unresolved V gene, and why the rest are absent is not known. The sample contains 180,000 or so clones, 70% to 85% of them found a single time. Of the sample, approximately 1.3% is held by the ten largest clones. Source material: PBMCs. All receptors come from a man aged 18-30 years in good health and CMV-seronegative.

This chain joins TRBV11-2 and TRBJ1-5, with 7 bases matching TRBD1. There are 13 residues in the CDR3. V dropped 9 bases and J dropped 0; count of bases not matched to a gene: 2. Germline loops: CDR1 SGHAT, CDR2 FQNNGV. CDR3 in DNA: TGTGCCAGTGGACAGGATAGCAATCAGCCCCAGCATTTT. Protein: CASGQDSNQPQHF.

The chain is built from TRBV5-4 and TRBJ2-2; TRBD1 matches at 10 bases. Per the germline V gene, CDR1 is SGHNT and CDR2 is YYREEE (reference sequence). This CDR3 comprises 15 residues. Losses at the gene ends were 2 bases for V and 7 bases for J; bases not matched to a gene: 5. CDR3 bases: TGTGCCAGCAGCTTCAGACAGGGGGCGAACGGGGAGCTGTTTTTT. It yields the protein CASSFRQGANGELFF.

The chain is built from TRBV9 and TRBJ1-2; D is unresolved. Germline values: CDR1 SGDLS, CDR2 YYNGEE. This CDR3 comprises 14 residues. The V end was cut by 0 bases, the J end by 5 bases, with 11 bases between. The CDR3 sequence: CASSVGQAPYGYTF. CDR3 bases: TGTGCCAGCAGCGTAGGTCAAGCGCCTTATGGCTACACCTTC.